The following is a TCR beta chain sequence with its context. This sample was included in a study of OX40 agonist ivuxolimab in advanced cancers. Looking at the study overall: One hepatocellular carcinoma and two cutaneous melanoma patients partially responded.

Produced via immunoSEQ multiplex PCR; TCRdb's table is partial and in-frame only. The sample lists almost 50,000 clones; more than 85% were seen once. The receptor comes from an adult with an advanced solid tumor such as melanoma, head and neck, liver or kidney cancer. The input for sequencing was CD4+ or CD8+ T cells sorted from blood, taken in a trial of the OX40 agonist ivuxolimab.

CDR3 protein: CASSFGTISGNTIYF. The DNA for the CDR3 is TGTGCCAGCAGCTTCGGGACAATCTCTGGAAACACCATATATTTT. The chain has TRBV5-5 and TRBJ1-3; possibly TRBD1 for D (6 bases). The CDR3 is made up of 15 amino acids. Trimming took 2 bases from V and 0 from J, leaving 9 bases between them. In germline, CDR1 is SGHKS, CDR2 YYEKEE (reference sequence).